The clone carrying this T cell receptor (beta chain) ranks as medium-sized. What it binds is unknown. This specimen comes from a study of vaccination and CD4 T cells after COVID-19. Study background: Overlapping spike peptides of SARS-CoV-2, HCoV-NL63, HCoV-OC43 and HCoV-229E stimulated the cells. Cultures serving as controls received a peptide pool (CEFX or HIV-1 Nef) or no peptide. Findings of the study overall: Median SARS-CoV-2-reactive clonotype numbers rose nonsignificantly, about 20 to 40. Vaccine-specific clones in convalescent patients were spike mono-reactive in 304 of 307 cases.

Treatment here: roughly 10-day PBMC culture with coronavirus spike peptide pools or control peptides (ViraFEST assay). Cultured CD4+ T cells had their DNA profiled by the Oncomine TCR Beta short-read assay. TCRdb fed the PCR reads into MiXCR, producing one record per CDR3 protein. The table has 15,000 to 20,000 distinct CDR3 sequences, about 43% seen once. The CDR3 sequence is 14 residues long. V was pared by 5 bases and J by 0 bases, with 8 bases between. The germline V gene encodes CDR1 MNHGY and CDR2 SAAAGT. This clonotype was sampled from a human donor who had recovered from COVID-19. The sample taken for sequencing was CD4+ T cells from blood, cultured in vitro. V is TRBV6-8 and J is TRBJ1-5; no clear D gene. The CDR3: CASSLSYSNQPQHF. The CDR3 coding sequence is TGTGCCAGCAGTCTGAGTTATAGCAATCAGCCCCAGCATTTT.